This TCR beta chain is drawn from a study of blood T cell repertoires in COVID-19. Study summary: The study drew acute and convalescent COVID-19 samples from the United States, Italy and Spain.

Under the authors' procedure: Reference gene primer amplification yielded estimated nucleated cell counts. Method: immunoSEQ multiplex PCR; TCRdb's copy keeps in-frame clones and lacks some. V and J calls and clone size follow that table, whereas D and trimming were derived from the DNA. The top ten hold roughly 18% of the sample, which has about 110,000 clones, around four fifths seen once. This receptor was taken from a woman aged 60-75 years with acute or convalescent COVID-19. The sequenced material came from peripheral blood.

Here the CDR3 DNA reads TGTGCCACCAGTGTCGAAGTGGGGCAGGGAGGTTCAGATACGCAGTATTTT. Its protein is CATSVEVGQGGSDTQYF. The J gene is TRBJ2-3, the V gene TRBV24-1, with D possibly matching TRBD2 (6 bases). This CDR3 comprises 17 residues. V was cut by 5 bases and J by 4 bases, with 21 bases left in between. Germline V gene data show CDR1 as KGHDR and CDR2 as SFDVKD.